These 15 T cell receptor beta chains originate from one sample sequenced in a study of graft-versus-host responses after intestinal transplantation. TCRdb's table, derived via immunoSEQ multiplex PCR, lists solely in-frame clones and lacks some. This table holds over 45,000 clones, about 90% found once. The sample here was PBMCs, taken 26 days after transplant. Receptors were obtained from a human patient who received an intestinal transplant, so some T cells may come from the graft donor.

The V gene is TRBV9, the J gene TRBJ2-1; D gene unclear. Trimming shortened V by 0 bases and J by 8 bases, and 15 bases separated the two germline ends. Germline V gene lookup returns CDR1 SGDLS and CDR2 YYNGEE. The CDR3 length is 15 residues. The CDR3 DNA is TGTGCCAGCAGCGTAGGAGGTTCACACACCGATGAGCAGTTCTTC. Translated: CASSVGGSHTDEQFF.

CDR3 bases: TGTGCCAGCAGTTACTCGGGAGGGGTTGGCTATGGCTACACCTTC. The encoded protein is CASSYSGGVGYGYTF. The rearrangement links TRBV6-5 to TRBJ1-2, with D tentatively TRBD1 (5 bases). Trimming pared 0 bases from V and 4 bases from J, leaving 12 bases between. The V gene's germline CDR1 is MNHEY and CDR2 SVGAGI. CDR3 length: 15 residues.

The V call is TRBV15, the J call TRBJ2-1; D unclear. The CDR3 length is 13 residues. Germline CDR1 is LNHNV and CDR2 is YYDKDF (reference sequence). The ends were cut back, 8 bases at V and 5 bases at J, with 13 bases in the middle. The DNA for the CDR3 is TGTGCCACCCTCAACACCCAGGACAATGAGCAGTTCTTC. Protein: CATLNTQDNEQFF.

This chain joins TRBV11-3 and TRBJ2-3; D is possibly TRBD1 (5 bases). Trimming took 2 bases from V and 1 from J, leaving 7 bases between them. CDR1 is SGHNT and CDR2 is YENEEA in the germline V gene. This CDR3 contains 14 residues. CDR3 nucleotides: TGTGCCAGCAGCTTACCCAGGGGCACAGATACGCAGTATTTT. Protein sequence: CASSLPRGTDTQYF.

The chain has TRBV13 and TRBJ1-1; 8 nucleotides match TRBD1. This CDR3 has 15 amino acids. The V gene's germline CDR1 is PRHDT and CDR2 FYEKMQ (reference sequence). The V segment lost 0 bases and the J segment 1 base; nucleotides outside the gene matches: 1. CDR3 nucleotide sequence: TGTGCCAGCAGCTTAGGACAGGGGGGGAACACTGAAGCTTTCTTT. Residues: CASSLGQGGNTEAFF.

This clone occurred a few times. The V call is TRBV11-2, the J call TRBJ1-2, with D unresolved. Germline V gives CDR1 SGHAT, CDR2 FQNNGV. V was clipped by 5 bases and J by 0 bases, with 10 bases between them. There are 14 residues in the CDR3. The CDR3 spells CASSLGQANYGYTF. The CDR3 nucleotides are TGTGCCAGCAGCCTGGGTCAGGCTAACTATGGCTACACCTTC.

This chain joins TRBV7-8 and TRBJ2-2, with 10 bases that match TRBD1. The CDR3 totals 16 residues. Germline V gene data show CDR1 as SGHVS and CDR2 as FQNEAQ. V lost 5 bases, J lost 3 bases, and 6 bases stayed unmatched. The CDR3 sequence is CASSPEGTGDTGELFF. CDR3 nucleotides: TGTGCCAGCAGCCCCGAAGGGACAGGGGACACCGGGGAGCTGTTTTTT.

The DNA for the CDR3 is TGTGCCAGCAGCTTAGGTCCGGCAGGGGGACAGCCCCAGCATTTT. Protein sequence: CASSLGPAGGQPQHF. The genes are TRBV13 and TRBJ1-5, with TRBD1 matching over 7 bases. CDR3 length equals 15 residues. With 0 bases clipped from V and 7 bases from J, the junction kept 6 bases outside the gene matches. Germline CDR1 PRHDT, CDR2 FYEKMQ (reference sequence).

CDR3 loop: CASSPSTSGVNEQFF. CDR3 DNA sequence: TGTGCCAGCAGCCCCTCGACTAGCGGGGTCAATGAGCAGTTCTTC. The V and J genes are TRBV7-8 and TRBJ2-1; 11 nucleotides line up with TRBD2. Germline V gene lookup returns CDR1 SGHVS and CDR2 FQNEAQ. J gave up 6 bases and V 5 bases, and 6 bases lay outside the gene matches. CDR3 length equals 15 residues.

This clone has more than one count but fewer than ten. CDR3 amino acids: CASSGRGVGYTF. The DNA of the CDR3 is TGTGCCAGCAGTGGACGGGGGGTTGGCTACACCTTC. The rearrangement links TRBV25-1 to TRBJ1-2; D perhaps matches TRBD1 (5 bases). Germline values: CDR1 MGHDK, CDR2 SYGVNS. Trimming took off 4 bases at V and 7 bases at J, with 10 bases between the two ends. There are 12 residues in the CDR3.

This clone has just one count. The J gene is TRBJ1-2, the V gene TRBV7-2; D unresolved. CDR3 size: 17 residues. Trimming took 2 bases from V and 0 from J, leaving 16 bases between them. CDR1 SGHTA and CDR2 FQGNSA come from the germline V gene. The DNA for the CDR3 is TGTGCCAGCAGCTTACGGAGGGTATCTTTGGCTAACTATGGCTACACCTTC. It is translated as CASSLRRVSLANYGYTF.

This chain connects TRBV6-1 to TRBJ1-6, with TRBD1 matching 8 bases. CDR1 and CDR2 from the germline V gene are MNHNS and SASEGT. This CDR3 has 15 residues. V shed 3 bases, J shed 6 bases, and the junction held 4 bases outside the gene matches. The CDR3 coding sequence is TGTGCCAGCAGTGAGGACAGGGCCGGTAATTCACCCCTCCACTTT. Its translation is CASSEDRAGNSPLHF.

This rearrangement joins TRBV18 to TRBJ1-1, with 7 bases matching TRBD1. Trimming took 2 bases from V and 0 from J; bases not matched to a gene: 12. Germline V lookup: CDR1 KGHSH, CDR2 LQKENI. The CDR3 is 18 amino acids. The CDR3 is CASSPFGVLGQMNTEAFF. CDR3 nucleotide sequence: TGTGCCAGCTCACCATTCGGGGTCCTGGGACAGATGAACACTGAAGCTTTCTTT.

The gene calls are TRBV27 and TRBJ2-1; 8 bases are a match to TRBD2. Germline-derived CDR1 and CDR2 are MNHEY and SMNVEV (reference sequence). V was clipped by 4 bases and J by 12 bases; unmatched bases: 11. The CDR3 length is 14 residues. The CDR3 sequence: CASSYGRGLYGQFF. The CDR3 DNA reads as TGTGCCAGCAGTTACGGGAGGGGCCTTTATGGGCAGTTCTTC.

V is TRBV15 and J is TRBJ2-3; 16 bases map to TRBD2. Germline values: CDR1 LNHNV, CDR2 YYDKDF (reference sequence). V was pared by 9 bases and J by 1 base, with 19 bases of the junction left unmatched. The CDR3 is 21 amino acids. CDR3 in DNA: TGTGCCACTAAGGACAGGGAGTTGGGACTAGCGGGAGGGCGAGGCACAGATACGCAGTATTTT. Translation gives CATKDRELGLAGGRGTDTQYF.